This TCR beta chain was documented in a study of response to subunit inactivated influenza vaccine. Germline V gene sequence: CDR1 KGHDR, CDR2 SFDVKD. The CDR3 covers 14 residues. Study-level points and caveats: Each seasonal flu vaccination may recruit only limited new T cells, authors suggested.

Only a few counts were recorded for this clonotype. Its antigen is currently unknown. Compared with germline, one end of the junction differs, possibly owing to a read error. Each CDR3 protein gets one entry after TCRdb re-called the RT-PCR reads with MiXCR. Of about 190,000 distinct CDR3 sequences listed, approximately 15% are singletons. The V call is TRBV24-1, the J call TRBJ1-2; 9 bases agree with TRBD1. This receptor was identified in a man aged 50 or older who received an inactivated influenza vaccine. Sequenced material: CD8+ T cells sorted from PBMCs, taken more than 4 days after vaccination. The CDR3 region has the DNA TGCGCCACCAGTGATTCCGGGACAGGGAAGGGCTACACCTTC. Translated: CATSDSGTGKGYTF.